These 14 T cell receptor beta chains share one sample of origin, sequenced in a study of T cell repertoires in cytomegalovirus infection. TCRdb passed the reads through MiXCR, listing each CDR3 protein once. The sample has fewer than 80,000 distinct CDR3 sequences; roughly 3.7% are singletons. The sequencing sample was made of PBMCs. All receptors derive from a human donor in good health (CMV status not recorded). Some clones in this sample may be carry-over from other donors' samples.

This clonotype came up many times. The chain employs TRBV4-1 and TRBJ1-1; D uncertain. There are 13 residues in the CDR3. The germline V and J ends were trimmed by 7 bases and 1 base, with 10 bases remaining between them. CDR1 and CDR2 (germline): MGHRA, YSYEKL. The CDR3 DNA follows: TGCGCCAGCACCCGGGGAGCGAACACTGAAGCTTTCTTT. Translation gives CASTRGANTEAFF.

This clonotype was seen only a few times. The chain has TRBV7-9 and TRBJ1-3; 7 nucleotides match TRBD1. There are 18 residues in the CDR3. V lost 5 bases and J lost 0; bases outside the gene matches: 13. In germline, CDR1 is SEHNR, CDR2 FQNEAQ (reference sequence). The CDR3 region is CASSAGTARHFSGNTIYF. CDR3 DNA: TGTGCCAGCAGCGCCGGGACAGCCCGACACTTCTCTGGAAACACCATATATTTT. The whole variable domain, filled in from reference TRBV7-9 and TRBJ1-3, reads DTGVSQNPRHKITKRGQNVTFRCDPISEHNRLYWYRQTLGQGPEFLTYFQNEAQLEKSRLLSDRFSAERPKGSFSTLEIQRTEQGDSAMYLCASSAGTARHFSGNTIYFGEGSWLTVV.

This clonotype occurred many times. The chain carries TRBV7-9 and TRBJ1-2, with D uncertain. The CDR3 covers 15 residues. Deletions cut 7 bases from V and 4 bases from J, with 19 bases between. Per the germline V gene, CDR1 is SEHNR and CDR2 is FQNEAQ (reference sequence). CDR3 nucleotides: TGTGCCAGCACGCTAACCGTCGGGCAGAGCTATGGCTACACCTTC. It codes for CASTLTVGQSYGYTF.

This clonotype was recorded at least ten times. The V call is TRBV10-3, the J call TRBJ2-2; D uncertain. CDR3 length: 14 amino acids. Germline V gene sequence: CDR1 ENHRY, CDR2 SYGVKD. V was trimmed by 7 bases and J by 4 bases, leaving 13 bases between them. The CDR3 DNA sequence: TGTGCCATCAAGCGAGTTTCGGGCACCGGGGAGCTGTTTTTT. Residues: CAIKRVSGTGELFF.

This clonotype was seen at least ten times. This chain connects TRBV15 to TRBJ2-1, with D perhaps TRBD1 or TRBD2 (5 bases each). Germline V lookup: CDR1 LNHNV, CDR2 YYDKDF (reference sequence). V gave up 0 bases and J gave up 4 bases, with 10 bases separating them. This CDR3 is 15 amino acids long. Here the CDR3 DNA reads TGTGCCACCAGCAGAGACGGGGACGGTTACAATGAGCAGTTCTTC. It encodes CATSRDGDGYNEQFF. The full variable domain, rest sourced from reference TRBV15 and TRBJ2-1, is DAMVIQNPRYQVTQFGKPVTLSCSQTLNHNVMYWYQQKSSQAPKLLFHYYDKDFNNEADTPDNFQSRRPNTSFCFLDIRSPGLGDTAMYLCATSRDGDGYNEQFFGPGTRLTVL.

The V and J genes are TRBV7-2 and TRBJ2-7, with D unresolved. CDR1 and CDR2 from the germline V gene are SGHTA and FQGNSA. The length of the CDR3 is 16 residues. The V and J ends lost 5 bases and 3 bases respectively, with 20 bases between them. CDR3 sequence (DNA): TGTGCCAGCAGCCCCCAGGTGGGCGGAGAAAGCTACGAGCAGTACTTC. Its protein product is CASSPQVGGESYEQYF.

This clonotype appeared many times. The chain carries TRBV29-1 and TRBJ2-3, with 9 bases fitting TRBD1. This CDR3 has 13 residues. Germline CDR1 is SQVTM and CDR2 is ANQGSEA. The ends lost 8 bases at V and 4 bases at J; junction bases unmatched: 7. The CDR3 nucleotides read TGCAGCACGAACAGGGGGCGTGCAGATACGCAGTATTTT. This codes for CSTNRGRADTQYF.

The sample holds many counts of this clonotype. This chain uses TRBV15 with TRBJ1-4, with TRBD1 identical over 9 bases. Germline CDR1 LNHNV, CDR2 YYDKDF (reference sequence). V was pared by 6 bases and J by 6 bases, with 5 bases of the junction left unmatched. The CDR3 is 14 residues long. CDR3 protein: CATSSGQGDEKLFF. The CDR3 DNA reads TGTGCCACCAGTTCGGGACAGGGAGATGAAAAACTGTTTTTT.

Concerning this clonotype itself: This may arise from a read error, as a much more abundant clone is one base away. The chain has TRBV28 and TRBJ1-1; a possible D gene is TRBD1 (5 bases). The V end was cut by 6 bases, the J end by 8 bases, with 16 bases between. CDR1 MDHEN and CDR2 SYDVKM come from the germline V gene. CDR3 size: 13 residues. In DNA, the CDR3 is TGTGCCAGCAGCGGGGGGGGGGGGGGGGAAGCTTTCTTT. As protein: CASSGGGGGEAFF.

This clonotype was picked up many times. The genes are TRBV2 and TRBJ2-7, with TRBD2 as a possible D gene (6 bases). Between the trimmed V and J ends, which lost 11 bases and 0 bases, there was a span of 17 bases. CDR3 length: 14 residues. Per the germline V gene, CDR1 is SNHLY and CDR2 is FYNNEI. The CDR3 reads CASEGRGSSYEQYF. The CDR3 DNA follows: TGTGCCTCCGAGGGACGGGGGAGCTCCTACGAGCAGTACTTC.

This clonotype was seen many times. The CDR3 reads CASSLAATSSNQPQHF. The CDR3 DNA reads TGTGCCAGCAGCTTAGCTGCGACAAGTAGCAATCAGCCCCAGCATTTT. This sequence joins TRBV7-2 and TRBJ1-5; D is unclear. Trimming cost V 0 bases and J 0 bases, with 9 bases left between them. The length of the CDR3 is 16 residues. Germline V gene lookup returns CDR1 SGHTA and CDR2 FQGNSA.

This clonotype was detected many times. The chain carries TRBV12-3 or TRBV12-4 and TRBJ1-6; no clear D gene. V lost 1 base to trimming and J lost 7 bases, with 11 bases between them. CDR3 size: 15 residues. CDR3 amino acids: CASSLEGGGNSPLHF. CDR3 bases: TGTGCCAGCAGTTTAGAGGGTGGCGGGAATTCACCCCTCCACTTT.

This clonotype occurred many times. The genes are TRBV6-2 or TRBV6-3 and TRBJ1-1; TRBD1 might be the D (5 bases). Trimming left V 5 bases short and J 6 bases short, with 13 bases between. This CDR3 is built from 13 residues. Looked up from germline, CDR1 is MNHEY and CDR2 is SVGEGT. The CDR3 nucleotides read TGTGCCAGCAGTATCAAGGGAGGGGCTGAAGCTTTCTTT. Encoded protein: CASSIKGGAEAFF.

This clonotype showed up many times. The chain carries TRBV28 and TRBJ1-1; 8 positions agree with TRBD1. CDR1 and CDR2 (germline): MDHEN, SYDVKM. CDR3 length: 14 residues. J gave up 3 bases and V 5 bases, and 5 bases lay outside the gene matches. DNA for the CDR3: TGTGCCAGCAGTCCCGGACAGGGCGACACTGAAGCTTTCTTT. Its protein product is CASSPGQGDTEAFF.